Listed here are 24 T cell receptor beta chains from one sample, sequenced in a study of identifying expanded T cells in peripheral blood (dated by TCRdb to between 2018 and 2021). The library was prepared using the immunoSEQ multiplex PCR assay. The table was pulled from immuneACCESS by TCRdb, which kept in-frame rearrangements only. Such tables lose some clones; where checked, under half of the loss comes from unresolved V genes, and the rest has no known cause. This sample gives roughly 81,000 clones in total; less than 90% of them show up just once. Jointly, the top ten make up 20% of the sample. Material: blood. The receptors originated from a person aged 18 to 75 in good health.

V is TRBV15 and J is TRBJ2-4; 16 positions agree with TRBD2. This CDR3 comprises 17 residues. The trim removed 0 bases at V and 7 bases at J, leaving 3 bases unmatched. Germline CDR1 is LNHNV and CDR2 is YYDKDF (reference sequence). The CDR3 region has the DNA TGTGCCACCAGCAGAGATGGGGGACTAGCGGGAGGGAACATTCAGTACTTC. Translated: CATSRDGGLAGGNIQYF.

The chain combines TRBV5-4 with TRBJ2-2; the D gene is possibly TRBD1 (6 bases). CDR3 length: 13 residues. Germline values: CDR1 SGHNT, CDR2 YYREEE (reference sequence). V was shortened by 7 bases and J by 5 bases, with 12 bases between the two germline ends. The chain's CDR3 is CASLDRLTGELFF. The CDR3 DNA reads TGTGCCAGCCTAGACAGGCTAACCGGGGAGCTGTTTTTT.

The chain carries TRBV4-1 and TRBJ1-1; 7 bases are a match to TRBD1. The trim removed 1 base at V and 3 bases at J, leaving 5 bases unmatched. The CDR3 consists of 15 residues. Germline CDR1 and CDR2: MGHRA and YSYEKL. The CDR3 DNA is TGCGCCAGCAGCCAAGGTCAGGGGGTGTACACTGAAGCTTTCTTT. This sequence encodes CASSQGQGVYTEAFF.

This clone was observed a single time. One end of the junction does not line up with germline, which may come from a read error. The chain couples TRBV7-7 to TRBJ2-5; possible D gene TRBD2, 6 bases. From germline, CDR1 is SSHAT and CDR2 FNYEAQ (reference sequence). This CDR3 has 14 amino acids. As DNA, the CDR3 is TGTGCTAGCAGCCTGGGAGGCAGTGGGGGGACCCAGTACTTC. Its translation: CASSLGGSGGTQYF.

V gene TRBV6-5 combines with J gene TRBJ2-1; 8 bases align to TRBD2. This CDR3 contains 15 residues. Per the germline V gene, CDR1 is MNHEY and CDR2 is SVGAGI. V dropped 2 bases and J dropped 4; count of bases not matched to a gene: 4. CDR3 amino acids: CASSYVLAVYNEQFF. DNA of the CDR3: TGTGCCAGCAGTTACGTACTAGCGGTGTACAATGAGCAGTTCTTC.

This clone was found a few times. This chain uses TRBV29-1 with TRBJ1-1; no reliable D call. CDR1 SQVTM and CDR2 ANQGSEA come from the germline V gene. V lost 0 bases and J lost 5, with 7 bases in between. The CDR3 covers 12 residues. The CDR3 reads CSVEDSHTEAFF. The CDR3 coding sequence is TGCAGCGTTGAAGATTCCCATACTGAAGCTTTCTTT.

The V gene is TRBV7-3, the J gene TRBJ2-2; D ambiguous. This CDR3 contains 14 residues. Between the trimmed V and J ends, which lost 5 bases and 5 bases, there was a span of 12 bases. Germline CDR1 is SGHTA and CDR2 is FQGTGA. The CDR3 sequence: CASSNPPATGELFF. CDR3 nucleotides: TGTGCCAGCAGCAACCCCCCTGCAACCGGGGAGCTGTTTTTT.

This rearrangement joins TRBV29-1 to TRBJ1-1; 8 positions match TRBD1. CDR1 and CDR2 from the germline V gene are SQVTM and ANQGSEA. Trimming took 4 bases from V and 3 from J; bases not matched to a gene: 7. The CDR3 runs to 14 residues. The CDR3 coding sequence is TGCAGCGTTGGTGGCAGGGGGCGCGACACTGAAGCTTTCTTT. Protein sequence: CSVGGRGRDTEAFF.

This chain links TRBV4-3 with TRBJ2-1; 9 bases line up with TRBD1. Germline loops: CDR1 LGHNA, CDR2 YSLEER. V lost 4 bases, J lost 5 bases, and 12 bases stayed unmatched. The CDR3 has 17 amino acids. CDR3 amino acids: CASSPRGQGPTNNEQFF. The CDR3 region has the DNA TGCGCCAGCAGCCCCAGGGGACAGGGTCCGACTAACAATGAGCAGTTCTTC.

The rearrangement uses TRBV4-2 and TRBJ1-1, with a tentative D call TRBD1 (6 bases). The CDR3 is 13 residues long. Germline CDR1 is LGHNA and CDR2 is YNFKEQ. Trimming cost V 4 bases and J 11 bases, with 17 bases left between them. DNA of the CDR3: TGTGCCAGCAGCCCGGTGGGGGGGCTGTCGGCTTTCTTT. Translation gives CASSPVGGLSAFF.

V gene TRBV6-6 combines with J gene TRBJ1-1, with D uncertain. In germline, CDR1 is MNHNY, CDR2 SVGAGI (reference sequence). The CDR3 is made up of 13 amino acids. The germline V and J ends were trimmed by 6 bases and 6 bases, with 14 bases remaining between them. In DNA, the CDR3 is TGTGCCAGCAGCCGAGATTTTAGGGCTGAAGCTTTCTTT. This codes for CASSRDFRAEAFF.

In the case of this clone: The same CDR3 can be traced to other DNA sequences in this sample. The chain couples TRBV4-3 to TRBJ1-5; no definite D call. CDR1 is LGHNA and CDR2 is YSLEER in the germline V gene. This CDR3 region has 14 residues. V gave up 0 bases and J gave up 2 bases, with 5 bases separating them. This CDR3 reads CASSQDRGNQPQHF. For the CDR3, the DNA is TGCGCCAGCAGCCAAGATAGGGGCAATCAGCCCCAGCATTTT.

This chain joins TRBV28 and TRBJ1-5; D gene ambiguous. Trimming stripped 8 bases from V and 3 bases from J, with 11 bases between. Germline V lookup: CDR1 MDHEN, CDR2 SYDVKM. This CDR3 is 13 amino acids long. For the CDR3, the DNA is TGTGCCAGCCGCTTTATGCCCAATCAGCCCCAGCATTTT. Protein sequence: CASRFMPNQPQHF.

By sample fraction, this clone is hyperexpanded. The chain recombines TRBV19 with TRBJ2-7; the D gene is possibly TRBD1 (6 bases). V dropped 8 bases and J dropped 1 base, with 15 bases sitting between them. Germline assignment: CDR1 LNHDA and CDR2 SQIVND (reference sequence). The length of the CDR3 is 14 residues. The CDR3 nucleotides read TGTGCCAGTCGTACCCCGGGACATTCCTACGAGCAGTACTTC. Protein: CASRTPGHSYEQYF.

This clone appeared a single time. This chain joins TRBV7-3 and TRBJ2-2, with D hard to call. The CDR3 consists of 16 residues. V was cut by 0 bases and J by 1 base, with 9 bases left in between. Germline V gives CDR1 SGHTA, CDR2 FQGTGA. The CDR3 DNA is TGTGCCAGCAGCTTAACTCCGGTTCTGAACACCGGGGAGCTGTTTTTT. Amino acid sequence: CASSLTPVLNTGELFF.

In nucleotides, the CDR3 is TGTGCCAGCAGCCAAGATTTTAGCGGGAGGATCGACGAGCAGTACTTC. Protein product: CASSQDFSGRIDEQYF. This chain joins TRBV4-2 and TRBJ2-7; TRBD2 matches 10 bases. The CDR3 loop spans 16 amino acids. Looked up from germline, CDR1 is LGHNA and CDR2 is YNFKEQ. V was pared by 0 bases and J by 5 bases, with 7 bases of the junction left unmatched.

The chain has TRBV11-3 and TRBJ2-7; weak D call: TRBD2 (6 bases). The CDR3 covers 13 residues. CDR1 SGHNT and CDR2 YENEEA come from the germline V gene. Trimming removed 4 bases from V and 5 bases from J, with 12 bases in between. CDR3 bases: TGTGCCAGCAGCTCTAGGGGAGGCGACGAGCAGTACTTC. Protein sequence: CASSSRGGDEQYF.

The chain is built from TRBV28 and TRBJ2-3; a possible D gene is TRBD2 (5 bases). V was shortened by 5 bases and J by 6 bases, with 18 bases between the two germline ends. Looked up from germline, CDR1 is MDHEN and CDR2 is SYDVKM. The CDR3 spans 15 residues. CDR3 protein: CASSRGRSLTDTQYF. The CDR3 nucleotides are TGTGCCAGCAGTCGGGGAAGGTCGCTCACTGATACGCAGTATTTT.

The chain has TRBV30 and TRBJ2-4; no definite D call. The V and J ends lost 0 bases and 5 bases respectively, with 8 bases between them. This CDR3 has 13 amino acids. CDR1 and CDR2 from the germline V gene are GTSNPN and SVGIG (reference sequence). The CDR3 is CAWSVQPQNIQYF. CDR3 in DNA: TGTGCCTGGAGTGTACAACCCCAAAACATTCAGTACTTC.

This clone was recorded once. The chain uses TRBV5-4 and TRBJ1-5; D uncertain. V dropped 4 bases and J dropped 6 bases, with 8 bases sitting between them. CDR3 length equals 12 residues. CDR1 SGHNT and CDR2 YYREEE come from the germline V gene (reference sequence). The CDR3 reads CASSTPGQPQHF. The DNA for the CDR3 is TGTGCCAGCAGCACCCCAGGTCAGCCCCAGCATTTT.

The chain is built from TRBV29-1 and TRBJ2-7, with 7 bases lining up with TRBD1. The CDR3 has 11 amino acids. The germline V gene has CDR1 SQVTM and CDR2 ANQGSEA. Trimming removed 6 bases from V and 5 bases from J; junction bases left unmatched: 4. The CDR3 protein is CSVNRGHEQYF. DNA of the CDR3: TGCAGCGTCAACAGGGGCCACGAGCAGTACTTC.

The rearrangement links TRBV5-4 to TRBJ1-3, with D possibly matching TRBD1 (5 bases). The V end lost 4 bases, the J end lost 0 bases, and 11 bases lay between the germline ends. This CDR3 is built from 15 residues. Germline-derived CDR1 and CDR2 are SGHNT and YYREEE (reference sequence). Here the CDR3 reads CASSKDGGSGNTIYF. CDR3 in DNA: TGTGCCAGCAGCAAAGATGGGGGCTCTGGAAACACCATATATTTT.

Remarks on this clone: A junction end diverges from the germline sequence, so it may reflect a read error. The CDR3 spells CASSSRTGGSNTGELFF. Here the CDR3 DNA reads TGTGCTAGCAGCTCTAGGACAGGGGGCTCGAACACCGGGGAGCTGTTTTTT. The gene calls are TRBV7-7 and TRBJ2-2, with 11 bases aligning to TRBD1. The CDR3 runs 17 residues. Looked up from germline, CDR1 is SSHAT and CDR2 is FNYEAQ (reference sequence). The whole variable domain, remainder taken from reference TRBV7-7 and TRBJ2-2, is GAGVSQSPRYKVTKRGQDVTLRCDPISSHATLYWYQQALGQGPEFLTYFNYEAQPDKSGLPSDRFSAERPEGSISTLTIQRTEQRDSAMYRCASSSRTGGSNTGELFFGEGSRLTVL.

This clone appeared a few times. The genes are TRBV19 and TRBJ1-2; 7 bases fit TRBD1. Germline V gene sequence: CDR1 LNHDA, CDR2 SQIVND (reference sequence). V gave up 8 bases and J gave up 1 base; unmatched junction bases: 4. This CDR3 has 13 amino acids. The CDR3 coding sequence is TGTGCCAGTTGGGCAGGGGGTAACTATGGCTACACCTTC. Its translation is CASWAGGNYGYTF.